One and the same sample provided the 7 T cell receptor beta chains below, sequenced in a study of cytomegalovirus exposure and HLA in healthy donors. PCR employed 60 Vbeta and 13 Jbeta primers. Clones were sequenced by immunoSEQ multiplex PCR, and TCRdb holds only the in-frame ones, with some missing. The sample holds about 130,000 clones, almost 85% seen once. What was sequenced was PBMCs. The receptors come from a boy aged 2-15 years in good health and CMV-seronegative.

V is TRBV5-3 and J is TRBJ1-6; D remains ambiguous. TRBV5-3 is given ORF status, its function remaining uncertain. This CDR3 spans 17 amino acids. Trimming stripped 4 bases from V and 7 bases from J, with 21 bases between. As DNA, the CDR3 is TGTGCCAGAAGCGCACTAGAGTCGCAAGGGAAGAATTCACCCCTCCACTTT. Protein sequence: CARSALESQGKNSPLHF.

The genes are TRBV2 and TRBJ1-3; D might be TRBD1 (5 bases). This CDR3 contains 14 residues. Germline values: CDR1 SNHLY, CDR2 FYNNEI. The V end lost 6 bases, the J end lost 1 base, and 10 bases lay between the germline ends. The CDR3 bases are TGTGCCAGCAGGGACCGGGGGTCTGGAAACACCATATATTTT. Residues: CASRDRGSGNTIYF. Full variable domain (missing parts from reference TRBV2 and TRBJ1-3): EPEVTQTPSHQVTQMGQEVILRCVPISNHLYFYWYRQILGQKVEFLVSFYNNEISEKSEIFDDQFSVERPDGSNFTLKIRSTKLEDSAMYFCASRDRGSGNTIYFGEGSWLTVV.

The chain couples TRBV6-5 to TRBJ1-1; D is ambiguous. Per the germline V gene, CDR1 is MNHEY and CDR2 is SVGAGI. This CDR3 has 13 amino acids. V lost 2 bases, J lost 4 bases, and 8 bases lay in between. The CDR3 protein is CASSYQVGTEAFF. The DNA for the CDR3 is TGTGCCAGCAGTTACCAGGTTGGCACTGAAGCTTTCTTT.

J is TRBJ1-5 and V is TRBV7-3, with 11 bases lining up with TRBD1. V lost 6 bases, J lost 7 bases, and 2 bases stayed unmatched. Germline CDR1 and CDR2: SGHTA and FQGTGA. The CDR3 consists of 13 residues. The CDR3 sequence: CASSWDRGQPQHF. For the CDR3, the DNA is TGTGCCAGCAGTTGGGACAGGGGGCAGCCCCAGCATTTT.

This clone was counted a single time. The V gene is TRBV9, the J gene TRBJ1-1; D unclear. The CDR3 contains 12 residues. The germline V gene has CDR1 SGDLS and CDR2 YYNGEE. With 3 bases removed from V and 1 base from J, the gap between germline ends came to 4 bases. The DNA of the CDR3 is TGTGCCAGCAGCGGAGGGAACACTGAAGCTTTCTTT. It specifies CASSGGNTEAFF. The full variable domain, rest sourced from reference TRBV9 and TRBJ1-1, is DSGVTQTPKHLITATGQRVTLRCSPRSGDLSVYWYQQSLDQGLQFLIQYYNGEERAKGNILERFSAQQFPDLHSELNLSSLELGDSALYFCASSGGNTEAFFGQGTRLTVV.

The chain carries TRBV4-1 and TRBJ2-1; 10 bases line up with TRBD2. Germline lookup yields CDR1 MGHRA and CDR2 YSYEKL. This CDR3 has 16 residues. V was clipped by 4 bases and J by 4 bases; unmatched bases: 7. CDR3 residues: CASSPLAGEGYNEQFF. CDR3 sequence (DNA): TGCGCCAGCAGCCCTCTAGCGGGAGAGGGTTACAATGAGCAGTTCTTC.

This chain joins TRBV7-2 and TRBJ1-6; D uncertain. This CDR3 is 15 amino acids long. From germline, CDR1 is SGHTA and CDR2 FQGNSA. V was trimmed by 5 bases and J by 2 bases, leaving 10 bases between them. The CDR3 here is CASSKSDTYNSPLHF. The CDR3 DNA reads as TGTGCCAGCAGCAAAAGTGACACCTATAATTCACCCCTCCACTTT.